These 5 T cell receptor beta chains share one sample of origin, sequenced in a study of OX40 agonist ivuxolimab in advanced cancers. Profiling relied on immunoSEQ multiplex PCR, and the TCRdb table lists in-frame clones only, not all of them. The sample has approximately 91,000 clones; roughly nine tenths are singletons. The starting material was CD4+ or CD8+ T cells sorted from blood, obtained in a trial of the OX40 agonist ivuxolimab. The receptors originated from an adult with an advanced solid tumor such as melanoma, head and neck, liver or kidney cancer.

The chain combines TRBV5-1 with TRBJ1-4; 10 bases line up with TRBD1. The CDR3 spans 16 residues. Germline V gene sequence: CDR1 SGHRS, CDR2 YFSETQ. With 2 bases clipped from V and 5 bases from J, the junction kept 6 bases outside the gene matches. The CDR3 DNA reads TGCGCCAGCAGCTTCGGCGGACAGGGGGGGAATGAAAAACTGTTTTTT. Translation: CASSFGGQGGNEKLFF.

The chain has TRBV25-1 and TRBJ1-1; D unresolved. V lost 1 base and J 1 base, leaving 10 bases between the germline ends. CDR1 is MGHDK and CDR2 is SYGVNS in the germline V gene. This CDR3 comprises 15 residues. The CDR3 spells CASSEFKDPNTEAFF. CDR3 bases: TGTGCCAGCAGTGAATTTAAGGACCCGAACACTGAAGCTTTCTTT.

V usage is TRBV4-2 and J usage is TRBJ2-2, with D perhaps matching TRBD2 (5 bases). Trimming took off 0 bases at V and 5 bases at J, with 7 bases between the two ends. The CDR3 runs 14 residues. Germline V gives CDR1 LGHNA, CDR2 YNFKEQ. The CDR3 reads CASSQDSGTGELFF. CDR3 bases: TGTGCCAGCAGCCAAGACTCGGGGACCGGGGAGCTGTTTTTT.

As regards this clone: Its ends do not fully match the called genes, so a read error is possible. J is TRBJ1-3 and V is TRBV19; possibly TRBD1 for D (5 bases). The CDR3 consists of 14 residues. Germline values: CDR1 LNHDA, CDR2 SQIVND (reference sequence). CDR3 sequence (DNA): TGTGCCAGTAGCGAGGGGCCGACTGGGAACACCATATATTTT. This gives the protein CASSEGPTGNTIYF.

The chain recombines TRBV11-2 with TRBJ2-3; D gene uncertain. The ends were cut back, 0 bases at V and 1 base at J, with 8 bases in the middle. Germline V gives CDR1 SGHAT, CDR2 FQNNGV. The CDR3 has 15 amino acids. The CDR3 coding sequence is TGTGCCAGCAGCTTAGATCTCGCAGGCACAGATACGCAGTATTTT. Translation: CASSLDLAGTDTQYF.